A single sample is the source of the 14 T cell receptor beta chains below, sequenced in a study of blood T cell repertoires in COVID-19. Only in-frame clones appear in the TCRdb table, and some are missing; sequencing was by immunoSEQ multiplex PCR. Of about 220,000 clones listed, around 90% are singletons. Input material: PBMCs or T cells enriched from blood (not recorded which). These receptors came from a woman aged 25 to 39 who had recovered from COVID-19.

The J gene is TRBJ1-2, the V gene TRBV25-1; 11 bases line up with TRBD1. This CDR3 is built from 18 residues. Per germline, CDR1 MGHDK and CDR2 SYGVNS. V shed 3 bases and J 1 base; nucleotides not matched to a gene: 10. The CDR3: CASSDNWTGGSGNYGYTF. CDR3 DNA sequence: TGTGCCAGCAGTGATAACTGGACAGGGGGCTCTGGTAACTATGGCTACACCTTC.

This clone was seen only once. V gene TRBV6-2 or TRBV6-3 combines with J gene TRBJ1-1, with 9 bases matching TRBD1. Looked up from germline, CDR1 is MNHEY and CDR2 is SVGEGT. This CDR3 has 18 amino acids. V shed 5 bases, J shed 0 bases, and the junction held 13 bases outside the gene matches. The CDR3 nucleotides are TGTGCCAGCAGTGACGACCGGGACAGGGAGACTATGAACACTGAAGCTTTCTTT. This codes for CASSDDRDRETMNTEAFF.

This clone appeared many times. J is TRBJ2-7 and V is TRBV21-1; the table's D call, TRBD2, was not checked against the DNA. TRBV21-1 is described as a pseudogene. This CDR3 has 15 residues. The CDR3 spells CASSKVDCQTYEQYF. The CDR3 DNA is TGTGCCAGCAGCAAAGTTGACTGTCAGACCTACGAGCAGTACTTC.

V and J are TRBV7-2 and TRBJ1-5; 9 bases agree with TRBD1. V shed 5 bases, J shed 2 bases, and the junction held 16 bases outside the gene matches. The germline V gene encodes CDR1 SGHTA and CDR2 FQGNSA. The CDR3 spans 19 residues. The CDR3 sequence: CASSLRGDREGMGNQPQHF. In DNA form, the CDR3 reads TGTGCCAGCAGCCTCCGAGGGGACAGGGAAGGAATGGGCAATCAGCCCCAGCATTTT.

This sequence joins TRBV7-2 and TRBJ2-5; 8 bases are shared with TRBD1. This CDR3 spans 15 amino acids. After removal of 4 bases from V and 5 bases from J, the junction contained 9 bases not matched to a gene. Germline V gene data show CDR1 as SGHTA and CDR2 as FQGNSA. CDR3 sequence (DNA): TGTGCCAGCAGCTACACGCAGGGGGCAGGGGAGACCCAGTACTTC. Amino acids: CASSYTQGAGETQYF.

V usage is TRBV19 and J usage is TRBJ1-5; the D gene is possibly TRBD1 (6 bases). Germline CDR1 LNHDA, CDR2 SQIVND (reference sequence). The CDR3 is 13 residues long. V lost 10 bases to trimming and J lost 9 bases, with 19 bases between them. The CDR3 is CATADSEDLPQHF. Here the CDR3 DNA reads TGTGCCACCGCGGACAGTGAAGATTTGCCCCAGCATTTT.

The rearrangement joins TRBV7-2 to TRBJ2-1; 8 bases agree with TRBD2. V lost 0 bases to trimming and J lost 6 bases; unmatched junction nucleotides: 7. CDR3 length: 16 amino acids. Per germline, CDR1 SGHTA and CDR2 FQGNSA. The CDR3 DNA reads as TGTGCCAGCAGCTTAGCTGCGCGGGGGGAGGGCAATGAGCAGTTCTTC. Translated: CASSLAARGEGNEQFF.

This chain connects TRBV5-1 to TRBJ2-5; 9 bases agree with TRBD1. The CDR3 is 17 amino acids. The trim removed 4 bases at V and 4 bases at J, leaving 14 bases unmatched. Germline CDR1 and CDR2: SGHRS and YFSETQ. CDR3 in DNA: TGCGCCAGCAGCCCACGAAACAAACACAGGGGGCGAGAGACCCAGTACTTC. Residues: CASSPRNKHRGRETQYF.

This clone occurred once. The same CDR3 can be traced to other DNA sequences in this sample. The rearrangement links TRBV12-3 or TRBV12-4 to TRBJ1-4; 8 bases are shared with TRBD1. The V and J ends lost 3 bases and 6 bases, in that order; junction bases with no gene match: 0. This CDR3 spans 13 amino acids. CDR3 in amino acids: CASSLDRDEKLFF. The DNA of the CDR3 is TGTGCCAGCAGTTTGGACAGGGATGAAAAACTGTTTTTT.

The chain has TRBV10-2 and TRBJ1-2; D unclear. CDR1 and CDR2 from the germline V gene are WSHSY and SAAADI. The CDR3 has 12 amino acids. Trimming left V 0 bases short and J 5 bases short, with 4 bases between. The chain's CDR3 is CASSESPYGYTF. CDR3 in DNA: TGCGCCAGCAGTGAGTCCCCTTATGGCTACACCTTC.

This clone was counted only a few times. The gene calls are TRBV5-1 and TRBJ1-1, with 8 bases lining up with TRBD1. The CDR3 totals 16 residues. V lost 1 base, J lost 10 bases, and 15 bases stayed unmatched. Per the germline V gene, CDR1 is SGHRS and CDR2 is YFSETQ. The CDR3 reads CASSLTSAGHRGSAFF. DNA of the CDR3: TGCGCCAGCAGCTTGACCTCCGCCGGCCACAGGGGGTCAGCTTTCTTT.

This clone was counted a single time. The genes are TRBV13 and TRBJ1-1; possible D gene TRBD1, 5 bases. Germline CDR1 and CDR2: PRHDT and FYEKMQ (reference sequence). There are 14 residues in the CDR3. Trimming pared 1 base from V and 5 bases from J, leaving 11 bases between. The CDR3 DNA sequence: TGTGCCAGCAGCTTAGTTCAGGGTAGGACTGAAGCTTTCTTT. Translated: CASSLVQGRTEAFF.

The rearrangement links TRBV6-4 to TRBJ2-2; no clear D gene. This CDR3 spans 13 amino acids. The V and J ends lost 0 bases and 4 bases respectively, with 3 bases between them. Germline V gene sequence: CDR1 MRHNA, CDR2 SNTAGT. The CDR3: CASSDSSTGELFF. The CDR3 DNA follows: TGTGCCAGCAGTGACTCCAGCACCGGGGAGCTGTTTTTT.

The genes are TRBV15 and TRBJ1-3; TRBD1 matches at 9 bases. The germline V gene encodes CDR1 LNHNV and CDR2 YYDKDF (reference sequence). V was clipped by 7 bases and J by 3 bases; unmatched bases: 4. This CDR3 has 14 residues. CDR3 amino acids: CATTRQGGGNTIYF. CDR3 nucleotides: TGTGCCACCACTAGACAGGGGGGTGGAAACACCATATATTTT.